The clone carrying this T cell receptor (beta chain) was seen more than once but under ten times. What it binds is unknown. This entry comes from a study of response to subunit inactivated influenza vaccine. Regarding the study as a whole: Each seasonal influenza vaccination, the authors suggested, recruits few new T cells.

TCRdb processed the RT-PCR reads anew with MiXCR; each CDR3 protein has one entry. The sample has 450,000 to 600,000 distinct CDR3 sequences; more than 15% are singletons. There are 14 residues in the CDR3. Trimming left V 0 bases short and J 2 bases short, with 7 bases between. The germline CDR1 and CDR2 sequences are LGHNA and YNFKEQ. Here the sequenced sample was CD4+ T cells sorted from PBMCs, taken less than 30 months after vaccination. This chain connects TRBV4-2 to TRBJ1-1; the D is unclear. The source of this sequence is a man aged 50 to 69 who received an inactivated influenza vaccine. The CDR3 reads CASSQEFQNTEAFF. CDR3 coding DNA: TGTGCCAGCAGCCAAGAATTCCAAAACACTGAAGCTTTCTTT.